This TCR beta chain was obtained from a study of blood T cell repertoires in COVID-19. About the study: The study drew acute and convalescent COVID-19 samples from the United States, Italy and Spain.

Germline trimming cut 4 bases from V and 1 base from J; bases unmatched to any gene: 3. The V gene's germline CDR1 is LGHNA and CDR2 YNFKEQ. The CDR3 loop spans 16 amino acids. Of note for this clone: Within the sample, other DNA sequences also encode this same CDR3.

Recruits, aged about 18 to 89 years, lived in under 25 US areas. Membership in each cohort depended on participant-reported clinical history. How the authors handled the data: Reference gene primers were amplified, and this amplification served to estimate nucleated cell counts. The table came from immunoSEQ multiplex PCR; TCRdb's copy has only in-frame clones and leaves some out. V, J and clone size are those of that table, while D and trimming were read from the DNA. The sample shows some 190,000 clones, about 88% of them seen only once. Sample: PBMCs or T cells enriched from blood (not recorded which). This TCR was sampled from a woman in her forties with acute COVID-19. The chain links TRBV4-2 to TRBJ2-3; TRBD2 matches 12 bases. The CDR3 sequence is CASSRRLAGGTDTQYF. The DNA for the CDR3 is TGTGCCAGCAGCCGAAGACTAGCGGGGGGCACAGATACGCAGTATTTT.